This T cell receptor (beta chain) was captured in a study of CD8+ T cells in alopecia areata. Study background: Patients given treatment had severity scored by the percentage of scalp area affected. Study findings and constraints: In scalp and blood during tofacitinib, many expanded lesional clones persisted. Scalp lesions, especially in alopecia totalis/universalis, had higher clonality than normal scalp.

The CDR3 is 13 residues long. The germline CDR1 and CDR2 sequences are SQVTM and ANQGSEA. V lost 5 bases and J lost 1, with 12 bases in between. In each case, RNA was isolated and then reverse transcribed into cDNA as the sequencing template. Clones were sequenced by immunoSEQ multiplex PCR, and TCRdb holds only the in-frame ones, with some missing. Of a few hundred thousand clones listed, around two fifths are singletons. The treatment here: oral pan-JAK inhibitor, 5-10 mg twice daily. A FACSAria was used to sort CD4+ and CD8+ T cells. These cells came from PBMCs. This clone showed up just a few times. Its antigen is unidentified.

The gene calls are TRBV29-1 and TRBJ2-7; D is perhaps TRBD1 (5 bases). The sample in question was CD4+ T cells sorted from blood, obtained around week 31, from a patient treated with tofacitinib. This TCR derives from a human donor with alopecia areata. The CDR3: CSVLVTGSYEQYF. The CDR3 bases are TGCAGCGTTTTGGTCACAGGTTCCTACGAGCAGTACTTC.